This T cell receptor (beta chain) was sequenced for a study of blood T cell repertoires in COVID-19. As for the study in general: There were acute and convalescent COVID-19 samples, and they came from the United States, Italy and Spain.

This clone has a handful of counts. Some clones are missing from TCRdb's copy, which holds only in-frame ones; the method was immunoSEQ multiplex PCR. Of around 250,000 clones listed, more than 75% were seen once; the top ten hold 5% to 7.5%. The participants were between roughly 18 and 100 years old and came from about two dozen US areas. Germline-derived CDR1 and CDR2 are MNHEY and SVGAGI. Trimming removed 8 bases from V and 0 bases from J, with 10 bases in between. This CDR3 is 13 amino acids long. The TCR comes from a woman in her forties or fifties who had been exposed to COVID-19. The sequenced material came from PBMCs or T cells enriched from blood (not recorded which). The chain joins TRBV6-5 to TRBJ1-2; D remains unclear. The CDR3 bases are TGTGCCAGCGAGCGGCTAGCTAACTATGGCTACACCTTC. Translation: CASERLANYGYTF.